The T cell receptor (beta chain) under discussion was sequenced for a study of cytomegalovirus exposure and HLA in healthy donors. Study at large: Unique TCRs from HLA-typed donors, approximately 80 million of them, were held in an early data release.

Study-wide findings and caveats: Some highly shared sequence variants likely arose as a pipeline artifact. In a later analysis, CMV-associated beta chains were mostly HLA-associated, it appeared.

A note on this clone: Its specificity is unknown.

This PCR relied on a set of 60 Vbeta primers and 13 Jbeta primers. Libraries were prepared by immunoSEQ multiplex PCR; TCRdb keeps only in-frame clonotypes and omits some of them. The sample lists around 170,000 clones, about 84% occurring once. The CDR3 runs to 15 residues. Trimming removed 5 bases from V and 0 bases from J, with 11 bases in between. Germline lookup yields CDR1 LNHDA and CDR2 SQIVND (reference sequence). The J gene is TRBJ1-5, the V gene TRBV19; unclear D gene. This TCR derives from a man aged 50-59 years in good health and CMV-seronegative. Sequencing used PBMCs. The CDR3 bases are TGTGCCAGTAGTCGCCTGGAGTATAGCAATCAGCCCCAGCATTTT. Encoded protein: CASSRLEYSNQPQHF. Based on the CDR3 plus reference TRBV19 and TRBJ1-5, the full variable domain is DGGITQSPKYLFRKEGQNVTLSCEQNLNHDAMYWYRQDPGQGLRLIYYSQIVNDFQKGDIAEGYSVSREKKESFPLTVTSAQKNPTAFYLCASSRLEYSNQPQHFGDGTRLSIL.